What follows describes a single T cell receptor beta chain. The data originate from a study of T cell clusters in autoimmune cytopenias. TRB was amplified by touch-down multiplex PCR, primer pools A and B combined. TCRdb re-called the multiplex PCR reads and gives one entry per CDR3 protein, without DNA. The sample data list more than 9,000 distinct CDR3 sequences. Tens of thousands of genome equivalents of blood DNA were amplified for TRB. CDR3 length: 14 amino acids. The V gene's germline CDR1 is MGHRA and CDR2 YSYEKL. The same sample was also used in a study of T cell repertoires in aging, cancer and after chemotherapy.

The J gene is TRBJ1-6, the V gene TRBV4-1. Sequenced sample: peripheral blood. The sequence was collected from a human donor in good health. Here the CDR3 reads CASSQDRGNSPLHF.